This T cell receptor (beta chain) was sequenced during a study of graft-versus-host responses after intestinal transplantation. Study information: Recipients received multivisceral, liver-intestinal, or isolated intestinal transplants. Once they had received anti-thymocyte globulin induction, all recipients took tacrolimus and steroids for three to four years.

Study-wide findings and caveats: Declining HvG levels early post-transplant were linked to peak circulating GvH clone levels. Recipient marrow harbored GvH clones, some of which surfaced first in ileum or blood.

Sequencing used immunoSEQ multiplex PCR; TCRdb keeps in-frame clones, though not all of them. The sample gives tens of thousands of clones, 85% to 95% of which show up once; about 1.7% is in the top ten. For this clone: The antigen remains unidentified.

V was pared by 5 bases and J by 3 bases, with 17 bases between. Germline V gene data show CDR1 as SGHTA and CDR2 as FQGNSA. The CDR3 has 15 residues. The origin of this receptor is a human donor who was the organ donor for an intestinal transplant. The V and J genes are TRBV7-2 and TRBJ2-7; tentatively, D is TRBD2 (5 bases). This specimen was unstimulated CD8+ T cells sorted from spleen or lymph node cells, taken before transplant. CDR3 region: CASSHGDGRVYEQYF. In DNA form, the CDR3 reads TGTGCCAGCAGCCATGGGGATGGGCGGGTCTACGAGCAGTACTTC.